These T cell receptor beta chains were read from a single sample in a study of response to subunit inactivated influenza vaccine. Each CDR3 protein is one row after TCRdb ran MiXCR on the RT-PCR reads. The profile shows over 800,000 distinct CDR3 sequences, around 21% of them singletons. Material: PBMCs from blood, obtained roughly 5 days after vaccination. The receptors were sampled from a man aged 50-60 years who received an inactivated influenza vaccine. Both conserved end residues are part of each CDR3. Each record gives: D gene, J gene, clone size, V gene, CDR3 protein, CDR3 DNA. D genes are given only for firm matches. Size values are once, few and many counts, or a class for expanded clones, and some rows have none.

-,TRBJ1-5,-,TRBV7-2,CASSFPGGGQPQHF,TGTGCCAGCAGCTTCCCCGGGGGGGGACAGCCCCAGCATTTT
TRBD1,TRBJ1-2,few,TRBV12-3/TRBV12-4,CASSLTGTGRNGYTF,TGTGCCAGCAGTTTAACCGGGACAGGGCGTAATGGCTACACCTTC
-,TRBJ1-3,few,TRBV4-3,CASSQEPKVRDKAF,TGCGCCAGCAGCCAAGAACCCAAAGTCAGGGACAAAGCATTT
TRBD1,TRBJ2-1,-,TRBV4-3,CASSHQQGAIYNEQFF,TGCGCCAGCAGCCACCAACAGGGGGCAATCTACAATGAGCAGTTCTTC
-,TRBJ1-4,-,TRBV29-1,CSVGVTGVGQKLFF,TGCAGCGTGGGGGTTACAGGTGTTGGACAAAAACTGTTTTTT
TRBD2,TRBJ2-3,once,TRBV10-3,CAISDASGRFTDTQYF,TGTGCCATCAGTGATGCTAGCGGGAGGTTCACAGATACGCAGTATTTT
-,TRBJ1-6,-,TRBV12-3/TRBV12-4,CASLVRMSSYNSPLHF,TGTGCCAGCCTCGTGCGGATGAGCTCCTATAATTCACCCCTCCACTTT
TRBD2,TRBJ2-3,few,TRBV29-1,CSVGTSGIVTDTQYF,TGCAGCGTCGGGACTAGCGGGATTGTCACAGATACGCAGTATTTT
-,TRBJ2-6,-,TRBV19,CASDRPSSGANVLTF,TGTGCCTCCGACAGGCCTAGCTCTGGGGCCAACGTCCTGACTTTC
-,TRBJ2-1,-,TRBV6-5,CASSYGGARNEQFF,TGTGCCAGCAGTTATGGGGGGGCCAGGAATGAGCAGTTCTTC